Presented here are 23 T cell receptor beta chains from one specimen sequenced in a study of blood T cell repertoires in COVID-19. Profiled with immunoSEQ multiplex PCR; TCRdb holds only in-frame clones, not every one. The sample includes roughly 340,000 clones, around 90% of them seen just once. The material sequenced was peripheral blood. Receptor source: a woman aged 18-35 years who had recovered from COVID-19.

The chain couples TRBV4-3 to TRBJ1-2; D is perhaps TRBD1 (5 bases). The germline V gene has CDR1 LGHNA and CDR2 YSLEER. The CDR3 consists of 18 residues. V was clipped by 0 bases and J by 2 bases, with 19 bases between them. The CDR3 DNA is TGCGCCAGCAGCCAAGAAAGTACAGGAGGGTCCGAAAACTATGGCTACACCTTC. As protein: CASSQESTGGSENYGYTF.

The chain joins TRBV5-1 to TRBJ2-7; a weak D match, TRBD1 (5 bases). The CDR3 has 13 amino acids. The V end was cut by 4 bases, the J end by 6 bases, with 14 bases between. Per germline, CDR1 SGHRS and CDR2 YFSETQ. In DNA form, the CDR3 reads TGCGCCAGCAGCCAGCAGGGTCTCGGCGAGCAGTACGTC. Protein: CASSQQGLGEQYV.

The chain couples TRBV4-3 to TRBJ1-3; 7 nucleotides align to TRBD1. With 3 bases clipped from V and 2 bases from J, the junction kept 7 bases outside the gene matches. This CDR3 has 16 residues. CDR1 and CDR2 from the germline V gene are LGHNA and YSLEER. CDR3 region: CASSQSQGGAGNTIYF. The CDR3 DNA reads TGCGCCAGCAGCCAGTCCCAGGGGGGAGCTGGAAACACCATATATTTT.

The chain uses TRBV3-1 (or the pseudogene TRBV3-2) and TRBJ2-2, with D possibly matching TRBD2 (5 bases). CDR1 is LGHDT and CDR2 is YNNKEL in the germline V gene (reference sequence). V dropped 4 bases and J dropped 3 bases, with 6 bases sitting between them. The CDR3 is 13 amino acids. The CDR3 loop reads CASSPGYTGELFF. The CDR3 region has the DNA TGTGCCAGCAGCCCGGGGTACACCGGGGAGCTGTTTTTT.

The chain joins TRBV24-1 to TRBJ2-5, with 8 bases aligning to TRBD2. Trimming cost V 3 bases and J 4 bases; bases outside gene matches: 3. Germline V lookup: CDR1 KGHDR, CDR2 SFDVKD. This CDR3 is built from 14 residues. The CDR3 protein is CATSDRSGGETQYF. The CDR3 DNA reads TGTGCCACCAGTGATCGAAGCGGGGGAGAGACCCAGTACTTC.

CDR3 nucleotide sequence: TGTGCCAGCTCACCCCGAGGGACAGGGGCCGACTCTGGGGCCAACGTCCTGACTTTC. This translates into CASSPRGTGADSGANVLTF. V usage is TRBV18 and J usage is TRBJ2-6; the match to TRBD1 covers 10 bases. The CDR3 has 19 amino acids. Germline V gene sequence: CDR1 KGHSH, CDR2 LQKENI. J was trimmed by 0 bases and V by 3 bases; bases with no gene match: 8.

The CDR3 bases are TGCAGCGTTGATGGTGTCAGGGGGCTTGGCACAGATACGCAGTATTTT. This gives the protein CSVDGVRGLGTDTQYF. This chain links TRBV29-1 with TRBJ2-3; 8 nucleotides match TRBD1. Germline values: CDR1 SQVTM, CDR2 ANQGSEA. This CDR3 spans 16 amino acids. With 3 bases clipped from V and 1 base from J, the junction kept 9 bases outside the gene matches.

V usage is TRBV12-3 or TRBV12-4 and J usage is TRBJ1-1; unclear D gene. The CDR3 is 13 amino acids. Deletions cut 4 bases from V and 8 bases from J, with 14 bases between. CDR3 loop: CASSSFSGVEAFF. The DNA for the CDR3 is TGTGCCAGCAGTTCTTTTTCCGGGGTCGAAGCTTTCTTT.

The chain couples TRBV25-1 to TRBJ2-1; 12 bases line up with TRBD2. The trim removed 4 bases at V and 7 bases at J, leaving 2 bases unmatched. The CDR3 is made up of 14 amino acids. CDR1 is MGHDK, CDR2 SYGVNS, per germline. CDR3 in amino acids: CASSGTSGNNEQFF. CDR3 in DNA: TGTGCCAGCAGTGGGACTAGCGGGAATAATGAGCAGTTCTTC.

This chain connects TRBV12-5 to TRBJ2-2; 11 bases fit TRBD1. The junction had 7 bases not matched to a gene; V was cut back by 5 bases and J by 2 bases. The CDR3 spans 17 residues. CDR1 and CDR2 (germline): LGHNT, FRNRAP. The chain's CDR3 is CASGRGQGGGNTGELFF. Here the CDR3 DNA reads TGTGCTAGTGGTCGGGGACAGGGGGGAGGTAACACCGGGGAGCTGTTTTTT.

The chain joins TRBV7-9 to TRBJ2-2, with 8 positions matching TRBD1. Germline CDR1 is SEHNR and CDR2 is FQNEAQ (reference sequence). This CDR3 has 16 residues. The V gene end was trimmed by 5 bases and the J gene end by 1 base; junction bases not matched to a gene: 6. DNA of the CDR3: TGTGCCAGCAGCGGGACAGGACTAAGGAACACCGGGGAGCTGTTTTTT. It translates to CASSGTGLRNTGELFF.

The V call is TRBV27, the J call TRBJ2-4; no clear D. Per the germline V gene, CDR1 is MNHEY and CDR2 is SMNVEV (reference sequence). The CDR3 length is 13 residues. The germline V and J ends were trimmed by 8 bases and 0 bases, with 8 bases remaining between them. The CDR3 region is CASYGLAKNIQYF. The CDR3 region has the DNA TGTGCCAGCTACGGGTTAGCCAAAAACATTCAGTACTTC.

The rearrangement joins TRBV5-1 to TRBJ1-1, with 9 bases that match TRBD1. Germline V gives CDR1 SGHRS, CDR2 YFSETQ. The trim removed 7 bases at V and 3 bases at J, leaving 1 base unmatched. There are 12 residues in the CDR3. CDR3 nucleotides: TGCGCCAGCCGGGACAGGGACACTGAAGCTTTCTTT. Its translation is CASRDRDTEAFF. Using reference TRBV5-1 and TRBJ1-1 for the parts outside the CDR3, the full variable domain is KAGVTQTPRYLIKTRGQQVTLSCSPISGHRSVSWYQQTPGQGLQFLFEYFSETQRNKGNFPGRFSGRQFSNSRSEMNVSTLELGDSALYLCASRDRDTEAFFGQGTRLTVV.

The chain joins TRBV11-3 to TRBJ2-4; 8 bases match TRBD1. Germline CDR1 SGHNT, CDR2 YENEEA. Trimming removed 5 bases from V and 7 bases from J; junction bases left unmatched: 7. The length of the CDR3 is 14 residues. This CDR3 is CASSARQGTNIQYF. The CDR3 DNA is TGTGCCAGCAGCGCTCGACAGGGGACGAACATTCAGTACTTC. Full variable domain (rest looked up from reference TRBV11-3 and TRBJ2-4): EAGVVQSPRYKIIEKKQPVAFWCNPISGHNTLYWYLQNLGQGPELLIRYENEEAVDDSQLPKDRFSAERLKGVDSTLKIQPAELGDSAVYLCASSARQGTNIQYFGAGTRLSVL.

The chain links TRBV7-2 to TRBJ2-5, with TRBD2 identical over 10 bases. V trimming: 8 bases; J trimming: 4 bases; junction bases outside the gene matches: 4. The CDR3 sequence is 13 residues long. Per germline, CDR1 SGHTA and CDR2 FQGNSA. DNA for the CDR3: TGTGCCAGCTCAAGCGGGAGGGCAGAGACCCAGTACTTC. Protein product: CASSSGRAETQYF.

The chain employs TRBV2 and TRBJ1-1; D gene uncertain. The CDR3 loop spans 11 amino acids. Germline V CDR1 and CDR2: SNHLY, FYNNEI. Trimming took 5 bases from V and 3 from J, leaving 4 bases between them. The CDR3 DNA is TGTGCCAGCAGTTCTTACACTGAAGCTTTCTTT. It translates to CASSSYTEAFF.

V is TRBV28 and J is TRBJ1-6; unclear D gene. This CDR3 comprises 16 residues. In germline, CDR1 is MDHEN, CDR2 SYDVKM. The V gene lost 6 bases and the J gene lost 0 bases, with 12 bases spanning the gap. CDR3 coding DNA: TGTGCCAGCAGACCCATTTTGAGCTCCTATAATTCACCCCTCCACTTT. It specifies CASRPILSSYNSPLHF.

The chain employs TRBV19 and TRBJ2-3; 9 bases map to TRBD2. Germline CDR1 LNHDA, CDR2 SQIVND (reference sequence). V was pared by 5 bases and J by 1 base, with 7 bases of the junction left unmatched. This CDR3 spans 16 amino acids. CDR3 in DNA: TGTGCCAGTAGTCCCCTTGGCGGGAGGGGCACAGATACGCAGTATTTT. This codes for CASSPLGGRGTDTQYF.

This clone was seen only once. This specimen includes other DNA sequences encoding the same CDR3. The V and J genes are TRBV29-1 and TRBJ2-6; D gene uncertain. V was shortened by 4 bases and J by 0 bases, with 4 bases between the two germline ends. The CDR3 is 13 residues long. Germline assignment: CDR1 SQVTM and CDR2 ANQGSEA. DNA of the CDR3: TGCAGCGTTGCTCTCTCTGGGGCCAACGTCCTGACTTTC. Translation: CSVALSGANVLTF.

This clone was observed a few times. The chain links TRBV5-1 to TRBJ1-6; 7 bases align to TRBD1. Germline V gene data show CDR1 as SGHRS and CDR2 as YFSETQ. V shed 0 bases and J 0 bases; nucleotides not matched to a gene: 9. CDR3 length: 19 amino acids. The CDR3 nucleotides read TGCGCCAGCAGCTTGGTTCCCATGACAGGGAGCTCCTATAATTCACCCCTCCACTTT. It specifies CASSLVPMTGSSYNSPLHF.

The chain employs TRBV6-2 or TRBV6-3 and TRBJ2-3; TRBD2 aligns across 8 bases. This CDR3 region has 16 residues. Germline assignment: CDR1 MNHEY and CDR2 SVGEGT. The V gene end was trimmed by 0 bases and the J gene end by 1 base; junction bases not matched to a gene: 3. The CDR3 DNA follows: TGTGCCAGCAGTTACTCGACGGGAGGGCGCACAGATACGCAGTATTTT. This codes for CASSYSTGGRTDTQYF.

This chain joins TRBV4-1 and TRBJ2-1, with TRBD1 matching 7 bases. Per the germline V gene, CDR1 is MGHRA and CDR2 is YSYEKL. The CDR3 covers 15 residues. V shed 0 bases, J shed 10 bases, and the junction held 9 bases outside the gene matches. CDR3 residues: CASSQEDRPLVEQFF. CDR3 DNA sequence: TGCGCCAGCAGCCAAGAGGACAGGCCACTTGTGGAGCAGTTCTTC.

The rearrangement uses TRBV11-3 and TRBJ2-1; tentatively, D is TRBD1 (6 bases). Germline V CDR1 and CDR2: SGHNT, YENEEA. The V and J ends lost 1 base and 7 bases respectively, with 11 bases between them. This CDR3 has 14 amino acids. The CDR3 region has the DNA TGTGCCAGCAGCTTAGCCGGGACATGGAATGAGCAGTTCTTC. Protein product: CASSLAGTWNEQFF.